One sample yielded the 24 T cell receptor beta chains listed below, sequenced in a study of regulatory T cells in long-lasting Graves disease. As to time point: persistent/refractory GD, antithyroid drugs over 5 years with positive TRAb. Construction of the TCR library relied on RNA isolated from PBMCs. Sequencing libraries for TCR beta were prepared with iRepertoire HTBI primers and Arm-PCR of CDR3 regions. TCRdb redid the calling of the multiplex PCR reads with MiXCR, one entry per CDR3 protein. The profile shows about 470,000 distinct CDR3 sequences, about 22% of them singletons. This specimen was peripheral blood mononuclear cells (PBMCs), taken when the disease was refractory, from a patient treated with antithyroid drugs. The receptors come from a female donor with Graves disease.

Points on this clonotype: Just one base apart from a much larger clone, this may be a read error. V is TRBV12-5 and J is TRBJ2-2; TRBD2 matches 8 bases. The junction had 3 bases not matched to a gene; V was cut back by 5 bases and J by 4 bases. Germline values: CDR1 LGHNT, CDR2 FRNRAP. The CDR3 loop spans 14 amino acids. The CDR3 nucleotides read TGTGCTAGTGGTCTTAGCGGGGCCACCGGGGAGCTGTTTTTT. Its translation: CASGLSGATGELFF.

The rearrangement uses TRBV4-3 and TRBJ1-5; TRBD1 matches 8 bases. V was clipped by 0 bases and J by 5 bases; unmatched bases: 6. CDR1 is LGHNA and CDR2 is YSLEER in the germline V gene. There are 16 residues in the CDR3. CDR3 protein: CASSQDRDRWDQPQHF. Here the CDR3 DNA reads TGCGCCAGCAGCCAAGATCGGGACAGGTGGGATCAGCCCCAGCATTTT.

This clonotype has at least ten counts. In DNA form, the CDR3 reads TGTGCCAGCAGACCTCGACAGGGCATTAATGAAAAACTGTTTTTT. It codes for CASRPRQGINEKLFF. J is TRBJ1-4 and V is TRBV5-5; 7 bases line up with TRBD1. Unmatched junction bases numbered 8, after V lost 5 bases and J lost 4 bases. The CDR3 has 15 amino acids. The germline CDR1 and CDR2 sequences are SGHKS and YYEKEE (reference sequence).

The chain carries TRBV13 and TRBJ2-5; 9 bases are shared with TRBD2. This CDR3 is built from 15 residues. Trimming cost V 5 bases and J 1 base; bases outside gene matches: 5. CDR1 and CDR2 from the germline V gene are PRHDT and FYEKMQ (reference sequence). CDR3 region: CASSPSGMGQETQYF. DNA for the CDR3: TGTGCCAGCAGCCCTAGCGGGATGGGCCAAGAGACCCAGTACTTC.

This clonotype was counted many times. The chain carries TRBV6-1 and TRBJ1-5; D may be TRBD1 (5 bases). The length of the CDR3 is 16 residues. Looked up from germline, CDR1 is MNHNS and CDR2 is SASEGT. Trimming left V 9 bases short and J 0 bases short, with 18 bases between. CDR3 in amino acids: CASCWQGDYSNQPQHF. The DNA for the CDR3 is TGTGCCAGTTGCTGGCAGGGAGATTATAGCAATCAGCCCCAGCATTTT.

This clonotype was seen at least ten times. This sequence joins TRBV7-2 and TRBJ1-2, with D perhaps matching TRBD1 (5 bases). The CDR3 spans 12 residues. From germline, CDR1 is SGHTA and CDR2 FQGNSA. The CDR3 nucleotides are TGTGCTGCGGGGGAGGGGAAGAGGGGCTACACCTTC. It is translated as CAAGEGKRGYTF.

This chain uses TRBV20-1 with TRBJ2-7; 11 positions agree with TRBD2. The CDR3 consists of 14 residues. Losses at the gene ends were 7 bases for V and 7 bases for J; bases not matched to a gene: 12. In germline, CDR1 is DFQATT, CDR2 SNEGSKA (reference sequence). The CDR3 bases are TGCAGTGGCAGTGTAGCGGGAGGGCCGGGTGAGCAGTACTTC. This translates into CSGSVAGGPGEQYF.

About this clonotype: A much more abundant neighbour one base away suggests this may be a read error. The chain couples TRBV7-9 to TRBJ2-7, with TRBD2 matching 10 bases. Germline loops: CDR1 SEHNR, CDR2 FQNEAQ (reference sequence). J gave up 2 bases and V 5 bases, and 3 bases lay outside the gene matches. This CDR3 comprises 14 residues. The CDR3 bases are TGTGCCAGCAGCGCTAGCGGGAGTACCTACGAGCAGTACTTC. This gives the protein CASSASGSTYEQYF.

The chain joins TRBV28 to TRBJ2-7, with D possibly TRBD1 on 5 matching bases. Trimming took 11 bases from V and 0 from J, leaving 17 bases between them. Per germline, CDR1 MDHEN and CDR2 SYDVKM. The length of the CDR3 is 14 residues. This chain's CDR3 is CAWNGATSSYEQYF. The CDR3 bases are TGTGCCTGGAATGGGGCGACAAGCTCCTACGAGCAGTACTTC.

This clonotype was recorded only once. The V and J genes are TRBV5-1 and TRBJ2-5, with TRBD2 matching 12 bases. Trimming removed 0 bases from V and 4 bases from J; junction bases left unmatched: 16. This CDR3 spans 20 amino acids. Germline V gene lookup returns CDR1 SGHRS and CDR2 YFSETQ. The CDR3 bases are TGCGCCAGCAGCTTGGCCATAGACGCCAGACTAGCGGGGGATGTAGAGACCCAGTACTTC. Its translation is CASSLAIDARLAGDVETQYF.

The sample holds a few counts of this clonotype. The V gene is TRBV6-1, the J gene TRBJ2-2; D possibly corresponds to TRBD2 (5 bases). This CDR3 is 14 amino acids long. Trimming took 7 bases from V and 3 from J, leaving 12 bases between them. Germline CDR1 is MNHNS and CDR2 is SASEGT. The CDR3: CASIPHGDTGELFF. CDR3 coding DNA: TGTGCCAGCATTCCTCACGGGGACACCGGGGAGCTGTTTTTT.

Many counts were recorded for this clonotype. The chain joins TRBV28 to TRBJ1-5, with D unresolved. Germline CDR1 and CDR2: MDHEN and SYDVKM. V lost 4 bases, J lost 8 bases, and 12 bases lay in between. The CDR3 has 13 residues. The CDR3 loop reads CASSSPRGEPQHF. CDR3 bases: TGTGCCAGCAGTTCCCCCCGGGGAGAGCCCCAGCATTTT.

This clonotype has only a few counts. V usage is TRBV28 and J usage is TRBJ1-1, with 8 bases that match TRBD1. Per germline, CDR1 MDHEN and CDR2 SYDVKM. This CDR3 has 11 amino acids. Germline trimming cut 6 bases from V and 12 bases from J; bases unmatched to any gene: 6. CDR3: CASRTGQGTFF. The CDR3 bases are TGTGCCAGCAGGACCGGACAGGGAACTTTCTTT.

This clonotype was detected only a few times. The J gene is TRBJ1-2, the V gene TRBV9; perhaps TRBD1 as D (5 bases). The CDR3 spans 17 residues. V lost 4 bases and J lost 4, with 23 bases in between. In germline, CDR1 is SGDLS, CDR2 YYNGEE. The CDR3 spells CASSQSGSGLVFYGYTF. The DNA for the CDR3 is TGTGCCAGCAGCCAATCAGGGTCGGGACTGGTTTTCTATGGCTACACCTTC.

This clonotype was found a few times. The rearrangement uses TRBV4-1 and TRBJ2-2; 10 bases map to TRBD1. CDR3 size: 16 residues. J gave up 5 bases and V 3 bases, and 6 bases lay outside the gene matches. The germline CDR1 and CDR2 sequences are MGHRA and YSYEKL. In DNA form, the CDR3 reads TGCGCCAGCAGCCAGCTCGGGACAGGGGTTACCGGGGAGCTGTTTTTT. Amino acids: CASSQLGTGVTGELFF.

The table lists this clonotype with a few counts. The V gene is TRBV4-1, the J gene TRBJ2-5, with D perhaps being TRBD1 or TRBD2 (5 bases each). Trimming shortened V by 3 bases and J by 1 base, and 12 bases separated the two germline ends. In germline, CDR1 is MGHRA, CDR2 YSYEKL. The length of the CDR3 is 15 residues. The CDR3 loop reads CASSHGTVGQETQYF. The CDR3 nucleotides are TGCGCCAGCAGCCATGGGACCGTCGGCCAAGAGACCCAGTACTTC.

The CDR3 DNA reads as TGTGCCAGCAGCCAAGGAAGCTCTGGGGCCAACGTCCTGACTTTC. It translates to CASSQGSSGANVLTF. This chain joins TRBV14 and TRBJ2-6; the D is unclear. This CDR3 is 15 amino acids long. With 1 base removed from V and 0 bases from J, the gap between germline ends came to 4 bases. From germline, CDR1 is SGHDN and CDR2 FVKESK.

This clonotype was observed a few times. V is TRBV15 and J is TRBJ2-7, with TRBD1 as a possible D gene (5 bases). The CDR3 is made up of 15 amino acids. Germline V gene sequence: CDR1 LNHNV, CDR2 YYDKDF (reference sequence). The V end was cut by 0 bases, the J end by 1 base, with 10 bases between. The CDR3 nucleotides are TGTGCCACCAGCAGAGATCACGCAGGGTCCTACGAGCAGTACTTC. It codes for CATSRDHAGSYEQYF.

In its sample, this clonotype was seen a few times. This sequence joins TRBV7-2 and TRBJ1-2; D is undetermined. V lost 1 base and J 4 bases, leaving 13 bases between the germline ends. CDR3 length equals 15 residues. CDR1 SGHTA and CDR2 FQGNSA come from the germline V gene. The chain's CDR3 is CASSLGPGEGYGYTF. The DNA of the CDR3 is TGTGCCAGCAGCTTAGGGCCCGGAGAGGGCTATGGCTACACCTTC.

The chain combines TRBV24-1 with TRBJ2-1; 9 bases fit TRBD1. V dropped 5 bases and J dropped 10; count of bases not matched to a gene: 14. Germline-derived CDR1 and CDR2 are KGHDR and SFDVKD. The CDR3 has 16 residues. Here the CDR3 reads CATSASGTGPRGEQFF. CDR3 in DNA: TGTGCCACCAGTGCGTCCGGGACAGGGCCCAGAGGGGAGCAGTTCTTC.

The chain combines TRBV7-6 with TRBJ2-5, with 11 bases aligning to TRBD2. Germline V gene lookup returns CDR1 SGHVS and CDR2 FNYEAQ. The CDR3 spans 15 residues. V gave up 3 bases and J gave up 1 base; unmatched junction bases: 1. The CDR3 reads CASSFSGGAQETQYF. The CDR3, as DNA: TGTGCCAGCAGCTTTAGCGGGGGGGCCCAAGAGACCCAGTACTTC. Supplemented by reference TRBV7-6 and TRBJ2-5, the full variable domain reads GAGVSQSPRYKVTKRGQDVALRCDPISGHVSLYWYRQALGQGPEFLTYFNYEAQQDKSGLPNDRFSAERPEGSISTLTIQRTEQRDSAMYRCASSFSGGAQETQYFGPGTRLLVL.

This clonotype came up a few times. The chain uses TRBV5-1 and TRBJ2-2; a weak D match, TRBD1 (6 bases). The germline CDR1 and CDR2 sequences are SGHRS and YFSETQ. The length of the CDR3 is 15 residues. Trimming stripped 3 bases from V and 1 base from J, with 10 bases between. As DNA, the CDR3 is TGCGCCAGCAGCTGGACGGGACAGAACACCGGGGAGCTGTTTTTT. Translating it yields CASSWTGQNTGELFF.

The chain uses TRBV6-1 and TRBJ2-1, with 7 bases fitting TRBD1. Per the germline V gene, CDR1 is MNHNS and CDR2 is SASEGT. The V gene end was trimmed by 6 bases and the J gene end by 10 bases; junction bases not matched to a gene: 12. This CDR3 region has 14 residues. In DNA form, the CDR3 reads TGTGCCAGCAGCCTCACAGGGGTCTCGAAGGAGCAGTTCTTC. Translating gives CASSLTGVSKEQFF.

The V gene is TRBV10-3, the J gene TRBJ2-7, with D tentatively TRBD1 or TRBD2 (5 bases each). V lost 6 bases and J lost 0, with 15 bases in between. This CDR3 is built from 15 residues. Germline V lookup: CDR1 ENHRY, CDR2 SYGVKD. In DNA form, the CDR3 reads TGTGCCATCAGCGGGACCGAATCCAGCTCCTACGAGCAGTACTTC. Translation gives CAISGTESSSYEQYF.